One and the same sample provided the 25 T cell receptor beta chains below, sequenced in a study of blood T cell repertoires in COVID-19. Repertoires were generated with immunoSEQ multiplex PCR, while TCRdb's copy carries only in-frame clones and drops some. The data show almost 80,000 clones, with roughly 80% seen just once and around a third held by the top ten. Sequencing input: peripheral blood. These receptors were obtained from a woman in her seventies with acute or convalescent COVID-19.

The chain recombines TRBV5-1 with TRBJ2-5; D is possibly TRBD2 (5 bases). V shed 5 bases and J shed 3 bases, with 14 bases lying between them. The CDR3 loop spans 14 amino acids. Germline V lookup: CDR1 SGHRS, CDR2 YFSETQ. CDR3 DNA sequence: TGCGCCAGCAGATACGGAGGCCAGGAAGAGACCCAGTACTTC. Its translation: CASRYGGQEETQYF.

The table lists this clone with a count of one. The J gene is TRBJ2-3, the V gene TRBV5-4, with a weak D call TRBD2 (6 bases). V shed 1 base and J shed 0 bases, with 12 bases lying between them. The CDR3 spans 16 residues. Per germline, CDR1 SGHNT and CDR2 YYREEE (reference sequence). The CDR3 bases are TGTGCCAGCAGCTTGAGGCTAGCGAGTAGCACAGATACGCAGTATTTT. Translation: CASSLRLASSTDTQYF.

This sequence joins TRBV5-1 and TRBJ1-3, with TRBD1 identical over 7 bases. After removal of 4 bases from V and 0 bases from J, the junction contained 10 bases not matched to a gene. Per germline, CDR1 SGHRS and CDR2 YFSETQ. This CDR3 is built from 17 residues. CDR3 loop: CASSPSGTASSGNTIYF. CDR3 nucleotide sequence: TGCGCCAGCAGCCCATCCGGGACAGCAAGCTCTGGAAACACCATATATTTT.

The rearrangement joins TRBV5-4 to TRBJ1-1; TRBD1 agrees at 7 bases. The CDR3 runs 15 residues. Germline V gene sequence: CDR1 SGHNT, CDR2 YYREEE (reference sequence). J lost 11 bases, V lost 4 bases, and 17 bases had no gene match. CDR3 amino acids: CASSGLGQGEHRAFF. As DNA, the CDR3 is TGTGCCAGCAGCGGCCTCGGGCAGGGGGAACACCGGGCTTTCTTT.

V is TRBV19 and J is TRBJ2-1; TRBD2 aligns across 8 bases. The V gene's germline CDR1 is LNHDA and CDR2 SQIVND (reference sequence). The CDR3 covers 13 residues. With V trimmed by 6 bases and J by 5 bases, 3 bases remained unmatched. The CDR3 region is CASSGRGHNEQFF. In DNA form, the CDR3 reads TGTGCCAGTAGCGGGAGGGGCCACAATGAGCAGTTCTTC.

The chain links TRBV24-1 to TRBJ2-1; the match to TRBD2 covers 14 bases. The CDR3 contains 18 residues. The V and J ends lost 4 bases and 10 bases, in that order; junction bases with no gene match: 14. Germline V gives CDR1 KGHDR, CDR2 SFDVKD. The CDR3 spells CATSEPGLAGGSLFEQFF. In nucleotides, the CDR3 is TGTGCCACCAGTGAACCTGGACTAGCGGGAGGTTCACTCTTCGAGCAGTTCTTC.

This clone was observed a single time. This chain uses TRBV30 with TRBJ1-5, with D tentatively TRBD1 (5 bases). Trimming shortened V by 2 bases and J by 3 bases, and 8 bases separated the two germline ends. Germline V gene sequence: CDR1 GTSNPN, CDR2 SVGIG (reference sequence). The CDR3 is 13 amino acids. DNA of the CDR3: TGTGCCTGGAGTCGGGGGACCAATCAGCCCCAGCATTTT. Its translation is CAWSRGTNQPQHF.

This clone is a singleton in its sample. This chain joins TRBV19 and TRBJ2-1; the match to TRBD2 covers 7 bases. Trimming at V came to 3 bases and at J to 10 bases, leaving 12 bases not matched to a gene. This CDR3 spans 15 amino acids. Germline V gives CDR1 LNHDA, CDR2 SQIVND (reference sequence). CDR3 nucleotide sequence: TGTGCCAGTAGTATGATCCGATTAACTAGCGCCGAGCAGTTCTTC. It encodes CASSMIRLTSAEQFF. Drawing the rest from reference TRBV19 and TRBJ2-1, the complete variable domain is DGGITQSPKYLFRKEGQNVTLSCEQNLNHDAMYWYRQDPGQGLRLIYYSQIVNDFQKGDIAEGYSVSREKKESFPLTVTSAQKNPTAFYLCASSMIRLTSAEQFFGPGTRLTVL.

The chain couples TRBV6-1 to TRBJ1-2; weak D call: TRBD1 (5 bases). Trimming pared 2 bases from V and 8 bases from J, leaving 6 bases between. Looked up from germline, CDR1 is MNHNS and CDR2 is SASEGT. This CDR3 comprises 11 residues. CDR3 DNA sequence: TGTGCCAGCAGTGAATCAGGGGGCTACACCTTC. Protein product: CASSESGGYTF.

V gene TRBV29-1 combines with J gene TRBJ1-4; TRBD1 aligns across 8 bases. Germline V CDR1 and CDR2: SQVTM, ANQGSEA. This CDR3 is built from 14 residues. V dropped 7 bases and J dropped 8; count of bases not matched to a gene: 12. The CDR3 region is CSECQRQGWEKLFF. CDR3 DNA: TGCAGCGAATGCCAACGACAGGGGTGGGAAAAACTGTTTTTT.

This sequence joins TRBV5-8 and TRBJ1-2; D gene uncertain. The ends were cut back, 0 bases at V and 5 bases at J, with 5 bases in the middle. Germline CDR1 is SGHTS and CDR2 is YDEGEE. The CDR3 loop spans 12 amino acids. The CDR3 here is CASSLAGYGYTF. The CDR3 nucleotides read TGTGCCAGCAGCTTGGCGGGGTATGGCTACACCTTC.

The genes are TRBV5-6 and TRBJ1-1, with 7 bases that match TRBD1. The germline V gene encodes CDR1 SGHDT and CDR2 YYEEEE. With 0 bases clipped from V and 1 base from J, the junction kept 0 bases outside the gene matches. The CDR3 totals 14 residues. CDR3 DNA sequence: TGTGCCAGCAGCTTGGACAGGGGGAACACTGAAGCTTTCTTT. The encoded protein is CASSLDRGNTEAFF.

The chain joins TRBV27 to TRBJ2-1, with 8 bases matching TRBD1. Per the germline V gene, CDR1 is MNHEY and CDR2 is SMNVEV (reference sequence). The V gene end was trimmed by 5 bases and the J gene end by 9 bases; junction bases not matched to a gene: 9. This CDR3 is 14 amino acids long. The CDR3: CASSRTPRGLEQFF. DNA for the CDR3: TGTGCCAGCAGTCGCACGCCCAGGGGGCTTGAGCAGTTCTTC.

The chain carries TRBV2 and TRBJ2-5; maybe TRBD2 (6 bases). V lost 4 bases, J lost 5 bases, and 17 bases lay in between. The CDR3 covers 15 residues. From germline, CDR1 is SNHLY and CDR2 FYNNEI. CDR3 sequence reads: CASSVLGGISETQYF. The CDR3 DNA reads TGTGCCAGCAGTGTTCTGGGGGGTATCAGCGAGACCCAGTACTTC.

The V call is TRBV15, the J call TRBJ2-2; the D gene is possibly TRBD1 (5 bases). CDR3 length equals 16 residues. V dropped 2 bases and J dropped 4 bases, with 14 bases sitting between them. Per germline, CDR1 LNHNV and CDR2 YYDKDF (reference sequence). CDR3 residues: CATSRTRMTATGELFF. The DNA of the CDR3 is TGTGCCACCAGCAGAACCCGAATGACAGCCACCGGGGAGCTGTTTTTT.

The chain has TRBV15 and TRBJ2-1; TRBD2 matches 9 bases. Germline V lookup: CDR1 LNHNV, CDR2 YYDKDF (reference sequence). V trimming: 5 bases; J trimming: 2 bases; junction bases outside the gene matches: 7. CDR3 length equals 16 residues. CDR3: CATSGGLAITYNEQFF. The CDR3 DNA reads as TGTGCCACCAGCGGGGGACTAGCAATTACCTACAATGAGCAGTTCTTC.

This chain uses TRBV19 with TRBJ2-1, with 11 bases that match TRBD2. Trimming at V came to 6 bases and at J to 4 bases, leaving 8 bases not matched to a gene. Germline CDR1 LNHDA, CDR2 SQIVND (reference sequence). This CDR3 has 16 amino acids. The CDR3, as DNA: TGTGCCAGTAGCACCACTGGGACTAGCGGTTACAATGAGCAGTTCTTC. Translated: CASSTTGTSGYNEQFF.

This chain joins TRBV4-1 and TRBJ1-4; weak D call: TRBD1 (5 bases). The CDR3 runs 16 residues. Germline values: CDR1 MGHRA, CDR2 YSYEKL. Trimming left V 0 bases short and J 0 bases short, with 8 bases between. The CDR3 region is CASSQDPQATNEKLFF. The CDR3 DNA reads TGCGCCAGCAGCCAAGACCCACAGGCAACTAATGAAAAACTGTTTTTT.

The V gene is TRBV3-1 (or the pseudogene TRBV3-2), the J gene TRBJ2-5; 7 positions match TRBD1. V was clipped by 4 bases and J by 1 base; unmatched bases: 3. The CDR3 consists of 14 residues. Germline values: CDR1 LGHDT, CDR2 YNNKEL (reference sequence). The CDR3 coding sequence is TGTGCCAGCAGCCCGGGGACAGTCCAAGAGACCCAGTACTTC. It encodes CASSPGTVQETQYF.

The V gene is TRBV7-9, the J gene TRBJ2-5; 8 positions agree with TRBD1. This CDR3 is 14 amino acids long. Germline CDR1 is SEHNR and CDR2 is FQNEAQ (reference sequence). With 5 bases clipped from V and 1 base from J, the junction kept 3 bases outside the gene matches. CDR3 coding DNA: TGTGCCAGCAGCCGTGGACAGGGCCAAGAGACCCAGTACTTC. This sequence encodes CASSRGQGQETQYF.

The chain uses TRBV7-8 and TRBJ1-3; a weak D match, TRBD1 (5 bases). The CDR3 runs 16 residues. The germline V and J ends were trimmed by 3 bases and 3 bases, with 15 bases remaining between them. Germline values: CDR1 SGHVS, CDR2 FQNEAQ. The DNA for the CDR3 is TGTGCCAGCAGCTTCGCCTCCGGCAGGGTTGGAAACACCATATATTTT. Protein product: CASSFASGRVGNTIYF.

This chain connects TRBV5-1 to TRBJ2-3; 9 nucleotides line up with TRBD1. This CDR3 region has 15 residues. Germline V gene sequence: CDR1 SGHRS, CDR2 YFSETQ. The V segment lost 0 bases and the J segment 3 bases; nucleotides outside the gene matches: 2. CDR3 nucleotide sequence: TGCGCCAGCAGCTTGGAACAGGGGGCGACAGATACGCAGTATTTT. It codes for CASSLEQGATDTQYF.

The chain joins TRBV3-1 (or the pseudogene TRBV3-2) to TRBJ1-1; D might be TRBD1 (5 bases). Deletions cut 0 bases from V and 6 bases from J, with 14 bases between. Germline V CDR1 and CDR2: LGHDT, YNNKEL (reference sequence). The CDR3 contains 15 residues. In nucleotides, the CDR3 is TGTGCCAGCAGCCAAGAACCAGGGTTCGGTTCTGAAGCTTTCTTT. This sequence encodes CASSQEPGFGSEAFF.

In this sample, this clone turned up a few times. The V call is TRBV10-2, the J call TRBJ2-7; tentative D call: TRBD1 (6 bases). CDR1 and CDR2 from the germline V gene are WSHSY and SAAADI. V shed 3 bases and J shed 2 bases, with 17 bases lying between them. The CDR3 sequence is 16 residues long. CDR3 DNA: TGCGCCAGCAGTGACAGTTGGTTTGGACAGCCCTACGAGCAGTACTTC. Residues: CASSDSWFGQPYEQYF.

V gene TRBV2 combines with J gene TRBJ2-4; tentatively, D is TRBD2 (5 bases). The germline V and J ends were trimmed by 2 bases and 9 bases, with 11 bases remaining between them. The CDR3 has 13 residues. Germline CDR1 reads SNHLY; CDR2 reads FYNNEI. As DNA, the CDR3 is TGTGCCAGCAGTGAACTGCGGGTTGGCATTCAGTACTTC. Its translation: CASSELRVGIQYF.